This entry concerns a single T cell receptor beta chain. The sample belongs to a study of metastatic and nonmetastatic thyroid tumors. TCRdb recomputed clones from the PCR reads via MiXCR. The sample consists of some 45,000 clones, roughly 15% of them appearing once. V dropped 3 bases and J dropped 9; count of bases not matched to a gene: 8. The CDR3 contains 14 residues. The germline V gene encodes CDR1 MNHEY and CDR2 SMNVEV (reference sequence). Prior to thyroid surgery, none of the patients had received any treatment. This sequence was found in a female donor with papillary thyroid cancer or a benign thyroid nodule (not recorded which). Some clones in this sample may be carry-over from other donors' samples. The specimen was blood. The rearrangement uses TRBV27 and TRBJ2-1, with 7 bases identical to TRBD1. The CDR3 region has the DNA TGTGCCAGCAGTTTCAGACAGGGTAGGGGTGAGCAGTTCTTC. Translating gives CASSFRQGRGEQFF.